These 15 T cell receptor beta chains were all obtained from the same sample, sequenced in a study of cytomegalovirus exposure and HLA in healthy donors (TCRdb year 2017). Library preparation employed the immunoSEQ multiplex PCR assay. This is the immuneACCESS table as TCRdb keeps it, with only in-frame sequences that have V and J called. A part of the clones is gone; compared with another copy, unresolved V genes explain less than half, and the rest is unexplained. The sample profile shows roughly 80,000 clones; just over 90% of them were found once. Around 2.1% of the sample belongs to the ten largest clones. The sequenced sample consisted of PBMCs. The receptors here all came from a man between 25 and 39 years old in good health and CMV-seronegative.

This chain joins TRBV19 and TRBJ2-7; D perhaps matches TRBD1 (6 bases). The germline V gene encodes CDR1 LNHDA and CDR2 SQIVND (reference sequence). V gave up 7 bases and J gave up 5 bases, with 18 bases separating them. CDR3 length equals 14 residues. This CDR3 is CASNNRAGGHEQYF. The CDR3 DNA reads TGTGCCAGTAATAACAGGGCGGGCGGCCACGAGCAGTACTTC. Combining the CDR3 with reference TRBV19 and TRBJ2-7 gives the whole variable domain DGGITQSPKYLFRKEGQNVTLSCEQNLNHDAMYWYRQDPGQGLRLIYYSQIVNDFQKGDIAEGYSVSREKKESFPLTVTSAQKNPTAFYLCASNNRAGGHEQYFGPGTRLTVT.

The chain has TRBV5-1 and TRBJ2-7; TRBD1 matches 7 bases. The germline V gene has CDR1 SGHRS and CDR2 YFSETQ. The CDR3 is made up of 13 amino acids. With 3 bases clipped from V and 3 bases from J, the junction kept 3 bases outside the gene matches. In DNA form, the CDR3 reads TGCGCCAGCAGCTCTGACAGGGACTACGAGCAGTACTTC. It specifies CASSSDRDYEQYF.

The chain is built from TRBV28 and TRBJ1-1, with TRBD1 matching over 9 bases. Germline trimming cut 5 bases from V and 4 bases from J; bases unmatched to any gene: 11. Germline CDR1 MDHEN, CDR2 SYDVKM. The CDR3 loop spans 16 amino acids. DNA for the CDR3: TGTGCCAGCAGTAAAGGGACAGGGTGGTTCGGCACTGAAGCTTTCTTT. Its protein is CASSKGTGWFGTEAFF.

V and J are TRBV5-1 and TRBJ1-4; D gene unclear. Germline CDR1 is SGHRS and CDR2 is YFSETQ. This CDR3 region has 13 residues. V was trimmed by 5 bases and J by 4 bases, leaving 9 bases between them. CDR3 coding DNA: TGCGCCAGCAGTCGTGCGGATAATGAAAAACTGTTTTTT. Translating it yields CASSRADNEKLFF. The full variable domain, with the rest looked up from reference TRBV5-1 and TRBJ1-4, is KAGVTQTPRYLIKTRGQQVTLSCSPISGHRSVSWYQQTPGQGLQFLFEYFSETQRNKGNFPGRFSGRQFSNSRSEMNVSTLELGDSALYLCASSRADNEKLFFGSGTQLSVL.

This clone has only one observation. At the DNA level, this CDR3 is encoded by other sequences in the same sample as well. The CDR3 loop reads CASSLGGYEQYF. The CDR3 nucleotides read TGTGCCAGCAGCTTGGGCGGCTACGAGCAGTACTTC. This sequence joins TRBV5-4 and TRBJ2-7; unclear D gene. The CDR3 is 12 residues long. Trimming shortened V by 0 bases and J by 3 bases, and 4 bases separated the two germline ends. Germline values: CDR1 SGHNT, CDR2 YYREEE (reference sequence).

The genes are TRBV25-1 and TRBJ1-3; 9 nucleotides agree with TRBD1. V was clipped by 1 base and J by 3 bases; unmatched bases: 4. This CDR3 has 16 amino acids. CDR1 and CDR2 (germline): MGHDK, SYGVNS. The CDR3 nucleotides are TGTGCCAGCAGTGAATGGGGACAGGGCTTTGGAAACACCATATATTTT. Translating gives CASSEWGQGFGNTIYF.

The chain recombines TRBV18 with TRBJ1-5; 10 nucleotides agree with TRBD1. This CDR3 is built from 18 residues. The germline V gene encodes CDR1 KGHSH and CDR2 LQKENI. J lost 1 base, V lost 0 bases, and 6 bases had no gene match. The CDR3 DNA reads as TGTGCCAGCTCACCACCGTTGAAGGACAGGGGGAGCAATCAGCCCCAGCATTTT. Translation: CASSPPLKDRGSNQPQHF.

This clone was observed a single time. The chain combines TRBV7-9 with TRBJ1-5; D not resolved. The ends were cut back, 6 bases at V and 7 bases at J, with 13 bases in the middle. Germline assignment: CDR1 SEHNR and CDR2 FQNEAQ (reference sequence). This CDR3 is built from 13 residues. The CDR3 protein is CASSHEGGQPQHF. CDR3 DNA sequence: TGTGCCAGCAGTCACGAAGGAGGCCAGCCCCAGCATTTT.

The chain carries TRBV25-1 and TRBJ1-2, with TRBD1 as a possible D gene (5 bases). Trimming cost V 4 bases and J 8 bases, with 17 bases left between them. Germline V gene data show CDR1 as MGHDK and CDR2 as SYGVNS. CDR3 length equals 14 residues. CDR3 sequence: CASSALLGELGYTF. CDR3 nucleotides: TGTGCCAGCAGTGCCCTTTTAGGGGAATTAGGCTACACCTTC.

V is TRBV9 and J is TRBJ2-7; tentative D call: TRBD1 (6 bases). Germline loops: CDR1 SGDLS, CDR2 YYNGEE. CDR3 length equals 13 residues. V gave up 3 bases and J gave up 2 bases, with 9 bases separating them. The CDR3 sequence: CASSGGTTYEQYF. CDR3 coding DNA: TGTGCCAGCAGCGGAGGGACAACCTACGAGCAGTACTTC. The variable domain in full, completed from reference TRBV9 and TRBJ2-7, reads DSGVTQTPKHLITATGQRVTLRCSPRSGDLSVYWYQQSLDQGLQFLIQYYNGEERAKGNILERFSAQQFPDLHSELNLSSLELGDSALYFCASSGGTTYEQYFGPGTRLTVT.

For the CDR3, the DNA is TGTGCCACCAGCAGAGTTCCCGCGGACGAGCAGTACTTC. Amino acids: CATSRVPADEQYF. This sequence joins TRBV15 and TRBJ2-7; D is uncertain. This CDR3 has 13 amino acids. Per the germline V gene, CDR1 is LNHNV and CDR2 is YYDKDF (reference sequence). V was shortened by 1 base and J by 5 bases, with 9 bases between the two germline ends.

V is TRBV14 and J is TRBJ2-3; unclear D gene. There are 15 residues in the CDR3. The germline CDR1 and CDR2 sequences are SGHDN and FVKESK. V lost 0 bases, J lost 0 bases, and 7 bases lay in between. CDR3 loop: CASSQDLDSTDTQYF. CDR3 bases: TGTGCCAGCAGCCAAGATCTAGATAGCACAGATACGCAGTATTTT.

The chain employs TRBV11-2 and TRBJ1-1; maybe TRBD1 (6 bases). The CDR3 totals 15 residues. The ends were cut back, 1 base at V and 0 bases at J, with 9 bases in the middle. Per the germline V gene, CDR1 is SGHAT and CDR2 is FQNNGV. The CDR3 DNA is TGTGCCAGCAGCTTAGCACGGACAGTGAACACTGAAGCTTTCTTT. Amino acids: CASSLARTVNTEAFF.

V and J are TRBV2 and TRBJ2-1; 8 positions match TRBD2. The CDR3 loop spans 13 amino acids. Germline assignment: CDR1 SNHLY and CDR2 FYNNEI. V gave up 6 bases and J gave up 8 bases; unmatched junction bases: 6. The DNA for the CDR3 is TGTGCCAGCAGGCGGGAGGAGGTCCATGAGCAGTTCTTC. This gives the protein CASRREEVHEQFF. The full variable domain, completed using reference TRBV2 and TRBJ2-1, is EPEVTQTPSHQVTQMGQEVILRCVPISNHLYFYWYRQILGQKVEFLVSFYNNEISEKSEIFDDQFSVERPDGSNFTLKIRSTKLEDSAMYFCASRREEVHEQFFGPGTRLTVL.

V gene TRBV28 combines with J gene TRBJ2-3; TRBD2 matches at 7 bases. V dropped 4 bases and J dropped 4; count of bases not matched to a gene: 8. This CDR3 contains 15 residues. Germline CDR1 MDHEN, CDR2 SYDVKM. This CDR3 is CASSYVGGSPDTQYF. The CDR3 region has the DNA TGTGCCAGCAGTTATGTGGGAGGGAGCCCAGATACGCAGTATTTT.